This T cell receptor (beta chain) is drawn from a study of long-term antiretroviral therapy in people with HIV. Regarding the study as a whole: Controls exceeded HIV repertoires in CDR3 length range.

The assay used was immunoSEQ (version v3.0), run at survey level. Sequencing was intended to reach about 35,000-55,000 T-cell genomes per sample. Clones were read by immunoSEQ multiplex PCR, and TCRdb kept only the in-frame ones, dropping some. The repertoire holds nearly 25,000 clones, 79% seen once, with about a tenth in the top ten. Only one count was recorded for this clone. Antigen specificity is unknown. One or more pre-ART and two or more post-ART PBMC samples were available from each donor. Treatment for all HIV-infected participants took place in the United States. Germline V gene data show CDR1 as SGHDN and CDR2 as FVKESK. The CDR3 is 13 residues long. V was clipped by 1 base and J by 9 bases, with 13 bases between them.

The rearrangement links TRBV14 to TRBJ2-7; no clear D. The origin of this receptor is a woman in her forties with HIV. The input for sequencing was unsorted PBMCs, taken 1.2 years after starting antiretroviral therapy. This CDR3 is CASSQVFRGAQYF. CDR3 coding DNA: TGTGCCAGCAGCCAAGTGTTCAGAGGTGCGCAGTACTTC.